The following is a T cell receptor beta chain sequence with its context. This clonotype counts as medium-sized (0.01 to 0.1%). Its antigen has not been determined. No base qualities exist here, and no much larger clone lies one base off it. Libraries were made using 5' RACE. Sequencing was carried out with a NextSeq 500. The TCR library protocol attached a unique molecular identifier to each TCR cDNA molecule to allow correction of PCR and sequencing errors. On the authors' methods: Decombinator tools were used for TCR identification, UMI-based error correction and CDR3 extraction. Expanded TCRs were defined as those above a frequency of 2 per 1,000, corresponding to the top 1% of the tumor frequency distribution. Renyi diversity was calculated using the R vegan package after each repertoire was subsampled 100 times to 5,000 TCRs. CDR3 similarity networks were built from amino acid triplet string-kernel similarity, with CDR3s being connected when pairwise similarity was above 0.82. Clones were called with MiXCR by TCRdb after fastp trimmed the public reads at Q25, and only in-frame beta chains were retained. Every distinct CDR3 protein forms one entry, paired with its most common genes and DNA. The V and J calls, along with clone size, are taken from TCRdb and not from the paper's own processing. Recorded for this sample are several thousand distinct CDR3 sequences; about 8.8% of them occurred a single time. The ten largest clones capture approximately 25% of the sample.

The sample originates from a study of spatial heterogeneity in lung cancer (dated by TCRdb to between 2018 and 2021). Concerning the study at large: Beta-chain transcripts were consistently detected in greater numbers than alpha-chain transcripts, which likely reflected higher beta-chain transcript abundance. In the raw uncorrected reads, each unique combination of TCR and UMI appeared on average more than ten times. In non-small cell lung cancer, the study made a quantitative comparison of TCR alpha and beta repertoires among multiple tumor regions, matched nontumor lung and blood. The study linked features of the TCR repertoire to counts of nonsynonymous mutations, which were determined by whole-exome sequencing of tumor tissue. At surgery, both alpha and beta chains were TCR-sequenced in about 200 tumor regions, over 61 matched nontumor lung samples and 56 PBMC samples. On the study overall, not on this receptor specifically: Additional single-cell paired TCR alpha and beta sequencing was considered necessary to confirm, at a functional level, the hypothesis that regional TCRs recognize regional mutations.

Reading the label with the study, this specimen's time point is: sample taken at primary tumor resection. Samples were obtained from around 72 patients with early-stage, untreated non-small cell lung cancer from the lung TRACERx cohort. TCR sequencing used whole RNA extracted from tumor and nontumor lung tissue, or from cryopreserved PBMC samples, without cell sorting. A patient was chosen for TCR sequencing only when enough RNA was available from at least two tumor regions. Before being selected, tumor and adjacent nontumor lung specimens were reviewed by a lung pathologist. Sequenced here: normal lung tissue next to the tumor, sampled at surgery. This clonotype was obtained from a male donor with early-stage non-small cell lung cancer.

The CDR3 region has the sequence CASRTGTSGPTGELFF. The DNA reads as follows: TGTGCCAGCAGGACCGGGACTAGCGGGCCCACCGGGGAGCTGTTTTTT. The V gene is TRBV27 and the J gene is TRBJ2-2, and 12 junction bases match TRBD2. The germline V gene (reference sequence) yields MNHEY for CDR1 and SMNVEV for CDR2. Reading from cysteine to phenylalanine, the CDR3 counts 16 amino acids. CDR3 DNA only is kept here, 48 bases in frame from base 1. V is pruned by 6 bases and J by 4 bases, leaving 6 bases of the junction without a gene match.